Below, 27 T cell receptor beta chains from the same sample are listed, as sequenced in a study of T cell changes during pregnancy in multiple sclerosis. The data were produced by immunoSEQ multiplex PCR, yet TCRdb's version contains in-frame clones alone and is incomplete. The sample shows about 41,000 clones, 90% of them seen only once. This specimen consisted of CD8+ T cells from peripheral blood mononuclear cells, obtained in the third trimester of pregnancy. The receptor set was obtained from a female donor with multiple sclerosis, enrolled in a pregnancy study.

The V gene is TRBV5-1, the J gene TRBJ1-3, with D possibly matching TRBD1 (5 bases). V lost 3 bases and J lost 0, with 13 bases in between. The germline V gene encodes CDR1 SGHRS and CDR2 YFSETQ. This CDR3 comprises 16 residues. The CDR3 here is CASSSGGPSSGNTIYF. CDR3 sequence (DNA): TGCGCCAGCAGCTCGGGGGGTCCTTCCTCTGGAAACACCATATATTTT.

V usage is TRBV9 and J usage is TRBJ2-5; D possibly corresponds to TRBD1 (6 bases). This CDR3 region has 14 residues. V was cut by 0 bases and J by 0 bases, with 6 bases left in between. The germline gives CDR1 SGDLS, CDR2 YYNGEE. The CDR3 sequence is CASSVEGDQETQYF. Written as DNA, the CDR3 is TGTGCCAGCAGCGTAGAGGGGGACCAAGAGACCCAGTACTTC.

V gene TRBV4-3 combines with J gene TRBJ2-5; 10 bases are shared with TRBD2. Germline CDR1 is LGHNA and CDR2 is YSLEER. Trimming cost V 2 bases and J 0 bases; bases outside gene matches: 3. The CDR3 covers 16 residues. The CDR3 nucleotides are TGCGCCAGCAGCCAACAAGCGGGGGGGTACCAAGAGACCCAGTACTTC. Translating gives CASSQQAGGYQETQYF.

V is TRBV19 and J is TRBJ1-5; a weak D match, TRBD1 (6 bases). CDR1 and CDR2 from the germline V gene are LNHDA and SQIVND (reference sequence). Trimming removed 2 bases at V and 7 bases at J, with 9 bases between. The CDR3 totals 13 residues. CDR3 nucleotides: TGTGCCAGTAGTATATCAGGGGTCCAGCCCCAGCATTTT. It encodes CASSISGVQPQHF.

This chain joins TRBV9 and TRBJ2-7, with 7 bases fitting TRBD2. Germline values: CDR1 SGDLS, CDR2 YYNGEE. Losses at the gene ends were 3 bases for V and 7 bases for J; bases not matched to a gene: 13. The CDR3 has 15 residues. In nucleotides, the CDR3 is TGTGCCAGCAGCGCAACCGCCGGGAGGACGCAAGAGCAGTACTTC. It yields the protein CASSATAGRTQEQYF.

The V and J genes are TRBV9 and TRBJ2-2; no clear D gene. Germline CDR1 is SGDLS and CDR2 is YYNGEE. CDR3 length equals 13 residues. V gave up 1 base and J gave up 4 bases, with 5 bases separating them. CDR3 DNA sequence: TGTGCCAGCAGCGTACAGCGCACCGGGGAGCTGTTTTTT. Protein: CASSVQRTGELFF.

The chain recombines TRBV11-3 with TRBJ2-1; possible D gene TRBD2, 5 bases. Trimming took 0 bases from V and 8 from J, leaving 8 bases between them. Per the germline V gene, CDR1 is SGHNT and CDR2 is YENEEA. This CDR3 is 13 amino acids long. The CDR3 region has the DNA TGTGCCAGCAGCTTAGATGGGCGGGATGAGCAGTTCTTC. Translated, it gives CASSLDGRDEQFF.

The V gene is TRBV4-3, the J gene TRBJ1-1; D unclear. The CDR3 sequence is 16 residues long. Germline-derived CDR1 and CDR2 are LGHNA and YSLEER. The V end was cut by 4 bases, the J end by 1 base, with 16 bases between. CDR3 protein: CASSLLGEGSNTEAFF. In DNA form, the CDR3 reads TGCGCCAGCAGCCTTCTCGGGGAAGGGTCGAACACTGAAGCTTTCTTT.

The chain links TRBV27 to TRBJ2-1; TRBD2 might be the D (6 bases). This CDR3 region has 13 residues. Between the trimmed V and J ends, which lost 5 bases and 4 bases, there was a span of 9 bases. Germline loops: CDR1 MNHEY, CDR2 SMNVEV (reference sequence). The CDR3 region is CASSTGGYNEQFF. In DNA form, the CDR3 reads TGTGCCAGCAGTACCGGGGGTTACAATGAGCAGTTCTTC.

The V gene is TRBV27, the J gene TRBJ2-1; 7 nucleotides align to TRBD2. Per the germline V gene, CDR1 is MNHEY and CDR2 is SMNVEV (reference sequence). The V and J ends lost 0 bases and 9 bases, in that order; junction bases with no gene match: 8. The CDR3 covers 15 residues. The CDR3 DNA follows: TGTGCCAGCAGTTTATCAGCGGGGCTAGACCCTGAGCAGTTCTTC. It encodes CASSLSAGLDPEQFF.

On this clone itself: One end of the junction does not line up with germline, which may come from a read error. The DNA of the CDR3 is TGCAGTGCTAGTCTCTTCGGTCTTCTATTT. It translates to CSASLFGLLF. The gene calls are TRBV20-1 and TRBJ1-1; no firm D call. CDR1 is DFQATT and CDR2 is SNEGSKA in the germline V gene (reference sequence). The CDR3 length is 10 residues.

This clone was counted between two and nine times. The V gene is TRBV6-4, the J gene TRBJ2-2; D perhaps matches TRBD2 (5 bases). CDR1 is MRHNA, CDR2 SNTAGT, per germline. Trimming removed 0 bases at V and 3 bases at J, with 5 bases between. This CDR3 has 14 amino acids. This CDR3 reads CASSDSSDTGELFF. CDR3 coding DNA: TGTGCCAGCAGTGACTCTAGCGACACCGGGGAGCTGTTTTTT.

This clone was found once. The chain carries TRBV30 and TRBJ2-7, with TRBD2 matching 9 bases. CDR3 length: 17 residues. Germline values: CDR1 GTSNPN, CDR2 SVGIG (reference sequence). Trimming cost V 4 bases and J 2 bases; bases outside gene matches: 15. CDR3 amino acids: CAWTSILDGGRAYEQYF. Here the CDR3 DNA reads TGTGCCTGGACCTCAATCCTTGACGGCGGGAGGGCCTACGAGCAGTACTTC. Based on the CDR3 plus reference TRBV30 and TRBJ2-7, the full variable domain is SQTIHQWPATLVQPVGSPLSLECTVEGTSNPNLYWYRQAAGRGLQLLFYSVGIGQISSEVPQNLSASRPQDRQFILSSKKLLLSDSGFYLCAWTSILDGGRAYEQYFGPGTRLTVT.

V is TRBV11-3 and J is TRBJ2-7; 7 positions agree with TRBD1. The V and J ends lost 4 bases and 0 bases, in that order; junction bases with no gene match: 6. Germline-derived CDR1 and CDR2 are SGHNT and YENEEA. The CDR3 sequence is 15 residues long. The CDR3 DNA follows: TGTGCCAGCAGCTCACTGACAGGGCCCTCCTACGAGCAGTACTTC. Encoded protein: CASSSLTGPSYEQYF.

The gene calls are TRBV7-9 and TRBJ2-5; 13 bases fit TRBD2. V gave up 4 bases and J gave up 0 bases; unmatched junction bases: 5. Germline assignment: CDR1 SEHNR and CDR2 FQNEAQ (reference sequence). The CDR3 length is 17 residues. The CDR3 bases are TGTGCCAGCAGCTCGGGGACTAGCGGGGTGCACCAAGAGACCCAGTACTTC. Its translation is CASSSGTSGVHQETQYF.

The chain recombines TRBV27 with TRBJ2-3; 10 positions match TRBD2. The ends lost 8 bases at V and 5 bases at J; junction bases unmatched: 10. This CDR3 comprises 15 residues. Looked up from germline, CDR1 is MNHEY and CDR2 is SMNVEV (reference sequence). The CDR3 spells CASVTSGLRGDTQYF. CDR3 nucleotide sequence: TGTGCCAGCGTGACTAGCGGGCTCCGGGGAGATACGCAGTATTTT.

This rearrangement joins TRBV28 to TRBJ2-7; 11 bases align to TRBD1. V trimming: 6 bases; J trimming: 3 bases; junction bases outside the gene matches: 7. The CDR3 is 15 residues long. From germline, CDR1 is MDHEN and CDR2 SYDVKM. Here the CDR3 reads CASRLGQGVLYEQYF. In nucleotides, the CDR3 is TGTGCCAGCAGGCTGGGACAGGGGGTACTCTACGAGCAGTACTTC.

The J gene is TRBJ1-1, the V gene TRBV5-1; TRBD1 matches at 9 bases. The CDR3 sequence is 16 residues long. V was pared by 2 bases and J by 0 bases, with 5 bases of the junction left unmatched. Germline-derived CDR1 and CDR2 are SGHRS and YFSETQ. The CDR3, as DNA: TGCGCCAGCAGCTTAGCTACAGGGGGCTTGAACACTGAAGCTTTCTTT. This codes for CASSLATGGLNTEAFF.

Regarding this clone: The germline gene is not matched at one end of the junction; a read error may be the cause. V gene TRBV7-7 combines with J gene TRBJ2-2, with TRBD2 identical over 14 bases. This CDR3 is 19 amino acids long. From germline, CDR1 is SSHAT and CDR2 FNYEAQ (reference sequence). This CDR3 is CASSPGTSGSSVNTGELFF. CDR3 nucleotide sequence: TGTGCTAGCAGCCCCGGGACTAGCGGGAGCTCCGTGAACACCGGGGAGCTGTTTTTT.

The CDR3, as DNA: TGTGCCAGCAGCTCCCAGTGGGGCAGAACTAACTATGGCTACACCTTC. Its protein is CASSSQWGRTNYGYTF. The V and J genes are TRBV11-2 and TRBJ1-2; perhaps TRBD1 as D (5 bases). Trimming cost V 4 bases and J 0 bases, with 15 bases left between them. CDR3 size: 16 residues. Per the germline V gene, CDR1 is SGHAT and CDR2 is FQNNGV.

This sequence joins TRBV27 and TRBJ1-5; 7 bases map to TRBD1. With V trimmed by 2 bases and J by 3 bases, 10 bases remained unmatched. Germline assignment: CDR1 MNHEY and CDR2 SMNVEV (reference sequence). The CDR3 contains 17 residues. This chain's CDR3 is CASSLISPGGNNQPQHF. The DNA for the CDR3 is TGTGCCAGCAGTTTAATTTCCCCAGGGGGGAACAATCAGCCCCAGCATTTT.

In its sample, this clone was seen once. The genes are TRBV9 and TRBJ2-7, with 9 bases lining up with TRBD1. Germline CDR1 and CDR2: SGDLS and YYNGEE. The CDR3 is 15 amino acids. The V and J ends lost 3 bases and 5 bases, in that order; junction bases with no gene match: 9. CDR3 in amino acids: CASSGGDREVHEQYF. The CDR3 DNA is TGTGCCAGCAGCGGGGGGGACAGGGAGGTCCACGAGCAGTACTTC.

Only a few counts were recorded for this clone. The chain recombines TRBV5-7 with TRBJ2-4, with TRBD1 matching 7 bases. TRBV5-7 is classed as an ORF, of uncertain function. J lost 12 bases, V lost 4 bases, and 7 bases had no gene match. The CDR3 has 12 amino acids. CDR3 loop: CASSADRFSQYF. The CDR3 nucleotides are TGTGCCAGCAGCGCGGACAGGTTTTCTCAGTACTTC.

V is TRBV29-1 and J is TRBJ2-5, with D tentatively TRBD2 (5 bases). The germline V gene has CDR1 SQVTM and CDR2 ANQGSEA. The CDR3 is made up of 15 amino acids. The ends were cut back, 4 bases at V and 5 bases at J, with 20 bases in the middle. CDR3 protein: CSVVSSVRALETQYF. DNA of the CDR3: TGCAGCGTTGTTTCTTCGGTGAGGGCTTTGGAGACCCAGTACTTC. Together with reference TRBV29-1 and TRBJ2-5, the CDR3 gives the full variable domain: SAVISQKPSRDICQRGTSLTIQCQVDSQVTMMFWYRQQPGQSLTLIATANQGSEATYESGFVIDKFPISRPNLTFSTLTVSNMSPEDSSIYLCSVVSSVRALETQYFGPGTRLLVL.

The CDR3 loop is CASSLLREGEDYGYTF. The CDR3 coding sequence is TGTGCCAGCAGTTTATTAAGGGAGGGGGAGGACTATGGCTACACCTTC. The V gene is TRBV28, the J gene TRBJ1-2, with a weak D call TRBD1 (6 bases). CDR3 length: 16 amino acids. Between the trimmed V and J ends, which lost 1 base and 3 bases, there was a span of 15 bases. Germline CDR1 MDHEN, CDR2 SYDVKM.

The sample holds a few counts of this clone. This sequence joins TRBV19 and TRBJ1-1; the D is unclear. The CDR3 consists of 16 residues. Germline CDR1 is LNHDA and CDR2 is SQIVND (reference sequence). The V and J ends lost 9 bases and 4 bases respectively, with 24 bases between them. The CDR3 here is CARPRPGRCRSTEAFF. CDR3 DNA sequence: TGTGCCAGACCTAGACCGGGAAGGTGTCGAAGCACTGAAGCTTTCTTT.

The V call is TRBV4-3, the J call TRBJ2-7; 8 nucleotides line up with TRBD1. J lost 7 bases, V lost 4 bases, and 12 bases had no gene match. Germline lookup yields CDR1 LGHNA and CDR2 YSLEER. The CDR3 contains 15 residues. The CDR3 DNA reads TGCGCCAGCAGCCCCGGGACAGGCCTCGAGGGAGAGCAGTACTTC. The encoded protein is CASSPGTGLEGEQYF.